The 2 T cell receptor beta chains presented below share a single source sample, sequenced in a study of blood T cell repertoires in COVID-19. TCRdb keeps only in-frame clones here, not all; method: immunoSEQ multiplex PCR. Of about 440,000 clones listed, 70% to 90% are singletons. Material: PBMCs or T cells enriched from blood (not recorded which). The receptor source for this set is a woman under 30 with acute COVID-19.

This sequence joins TRBV6-4 and TRBJ1-4; TRBD1 might be the D (5 bases). CDR3 length: 14 residues. The V gene lost 6 bases and the J gene lost 7 bases, with 15 bases spanning the gap. The germline V gene encodes CDR1 MRHNA and CDR2 SNTAGT. The CDR3 loop is CASREDGGSEKLFF. The CDR3 DNA follows: TGTGCCAGCAGGGAAGACGGGGGGAGTGAAAAACTGTTTTTT.

The chain uses TRBV28 and TRBJ2-6; 11 nucleotides line up with TRBD2. Looked up from germline, CDR1 is MDHEN and CDR2 is SYDVKM. Germline trimming cut 6 bases from V and 4 bases from J; bases unmatched to any gene: 14. This CDR3 has 19 residues. CDR3 sequence: CASSPRGSGRAWGANVLTF. DNA for the CDR3: TGTGCCAGCAGCCCGAGGGGTAGCGGGAGGGCGTGGGGGGCCAACGTCCTGACTTTC. Drawing the rest from reference TRBV28 and TRBJ2-6, the complete variable domain is DVKVTQSSRYLVKRTGEKVFLECVQDMDHENMFWYRQDPGLGLRLIYFSYDVKMKEKGDIPEGYSVSREKKERFSLILESASTNQTSMYLCASSPRGSGRAWGANVLTFGAGSRLTVL.